The sequence of this TCR beta chain was determined in a study of T cells in localized non-small cell lung cancer. The CDR3 is 17 amino acids. The V end lost 4 bases, the J end lost 8 bases, and 21 bases lay between the germline ends. Germline V gene lookup returns CDR1 MNHNS and CDR2 SASEGT. Method: immunoSEQ multiplex PCR; TCRdb's copy keeps in-frame clones and lacks some. The top ten clones hold over 3.5% of a sample with about 92,000 clones, roughly 88% of them seen once. The receptor's source is a woman between 40 and 69 years old with stage II squamous cell lung carcinoma. The rearrangement links TRBV6-1 to TRBJ1-6; a possible D gene is TRBD1 (6 bases). This sample comprised PBMCs, obtained before any cancer treatment. The DNA for the CDR3 is TGTGCCAGCAGTGCGTGGGGGCCCGGGACGGGTTATTCACCCCTCCACTTT. Translation gives CASSAWGPGTGYSPLHF.